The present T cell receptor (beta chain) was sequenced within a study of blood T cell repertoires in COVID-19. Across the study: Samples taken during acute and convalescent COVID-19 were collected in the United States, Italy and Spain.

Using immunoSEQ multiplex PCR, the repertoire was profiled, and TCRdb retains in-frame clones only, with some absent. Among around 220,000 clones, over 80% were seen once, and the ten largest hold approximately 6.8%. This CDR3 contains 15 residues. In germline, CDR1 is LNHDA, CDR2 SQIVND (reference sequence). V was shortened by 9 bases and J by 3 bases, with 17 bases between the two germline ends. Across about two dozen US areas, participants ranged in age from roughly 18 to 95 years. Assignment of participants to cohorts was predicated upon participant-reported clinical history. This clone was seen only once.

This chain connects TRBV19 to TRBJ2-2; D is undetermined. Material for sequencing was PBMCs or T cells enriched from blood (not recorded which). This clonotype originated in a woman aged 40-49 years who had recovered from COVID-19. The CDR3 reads CASLPVGSYTGELFF. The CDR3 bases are TGTGCCAGCCTCCCGGTTGGTAGCTACACCGGGGAGCTGTTTTTT.